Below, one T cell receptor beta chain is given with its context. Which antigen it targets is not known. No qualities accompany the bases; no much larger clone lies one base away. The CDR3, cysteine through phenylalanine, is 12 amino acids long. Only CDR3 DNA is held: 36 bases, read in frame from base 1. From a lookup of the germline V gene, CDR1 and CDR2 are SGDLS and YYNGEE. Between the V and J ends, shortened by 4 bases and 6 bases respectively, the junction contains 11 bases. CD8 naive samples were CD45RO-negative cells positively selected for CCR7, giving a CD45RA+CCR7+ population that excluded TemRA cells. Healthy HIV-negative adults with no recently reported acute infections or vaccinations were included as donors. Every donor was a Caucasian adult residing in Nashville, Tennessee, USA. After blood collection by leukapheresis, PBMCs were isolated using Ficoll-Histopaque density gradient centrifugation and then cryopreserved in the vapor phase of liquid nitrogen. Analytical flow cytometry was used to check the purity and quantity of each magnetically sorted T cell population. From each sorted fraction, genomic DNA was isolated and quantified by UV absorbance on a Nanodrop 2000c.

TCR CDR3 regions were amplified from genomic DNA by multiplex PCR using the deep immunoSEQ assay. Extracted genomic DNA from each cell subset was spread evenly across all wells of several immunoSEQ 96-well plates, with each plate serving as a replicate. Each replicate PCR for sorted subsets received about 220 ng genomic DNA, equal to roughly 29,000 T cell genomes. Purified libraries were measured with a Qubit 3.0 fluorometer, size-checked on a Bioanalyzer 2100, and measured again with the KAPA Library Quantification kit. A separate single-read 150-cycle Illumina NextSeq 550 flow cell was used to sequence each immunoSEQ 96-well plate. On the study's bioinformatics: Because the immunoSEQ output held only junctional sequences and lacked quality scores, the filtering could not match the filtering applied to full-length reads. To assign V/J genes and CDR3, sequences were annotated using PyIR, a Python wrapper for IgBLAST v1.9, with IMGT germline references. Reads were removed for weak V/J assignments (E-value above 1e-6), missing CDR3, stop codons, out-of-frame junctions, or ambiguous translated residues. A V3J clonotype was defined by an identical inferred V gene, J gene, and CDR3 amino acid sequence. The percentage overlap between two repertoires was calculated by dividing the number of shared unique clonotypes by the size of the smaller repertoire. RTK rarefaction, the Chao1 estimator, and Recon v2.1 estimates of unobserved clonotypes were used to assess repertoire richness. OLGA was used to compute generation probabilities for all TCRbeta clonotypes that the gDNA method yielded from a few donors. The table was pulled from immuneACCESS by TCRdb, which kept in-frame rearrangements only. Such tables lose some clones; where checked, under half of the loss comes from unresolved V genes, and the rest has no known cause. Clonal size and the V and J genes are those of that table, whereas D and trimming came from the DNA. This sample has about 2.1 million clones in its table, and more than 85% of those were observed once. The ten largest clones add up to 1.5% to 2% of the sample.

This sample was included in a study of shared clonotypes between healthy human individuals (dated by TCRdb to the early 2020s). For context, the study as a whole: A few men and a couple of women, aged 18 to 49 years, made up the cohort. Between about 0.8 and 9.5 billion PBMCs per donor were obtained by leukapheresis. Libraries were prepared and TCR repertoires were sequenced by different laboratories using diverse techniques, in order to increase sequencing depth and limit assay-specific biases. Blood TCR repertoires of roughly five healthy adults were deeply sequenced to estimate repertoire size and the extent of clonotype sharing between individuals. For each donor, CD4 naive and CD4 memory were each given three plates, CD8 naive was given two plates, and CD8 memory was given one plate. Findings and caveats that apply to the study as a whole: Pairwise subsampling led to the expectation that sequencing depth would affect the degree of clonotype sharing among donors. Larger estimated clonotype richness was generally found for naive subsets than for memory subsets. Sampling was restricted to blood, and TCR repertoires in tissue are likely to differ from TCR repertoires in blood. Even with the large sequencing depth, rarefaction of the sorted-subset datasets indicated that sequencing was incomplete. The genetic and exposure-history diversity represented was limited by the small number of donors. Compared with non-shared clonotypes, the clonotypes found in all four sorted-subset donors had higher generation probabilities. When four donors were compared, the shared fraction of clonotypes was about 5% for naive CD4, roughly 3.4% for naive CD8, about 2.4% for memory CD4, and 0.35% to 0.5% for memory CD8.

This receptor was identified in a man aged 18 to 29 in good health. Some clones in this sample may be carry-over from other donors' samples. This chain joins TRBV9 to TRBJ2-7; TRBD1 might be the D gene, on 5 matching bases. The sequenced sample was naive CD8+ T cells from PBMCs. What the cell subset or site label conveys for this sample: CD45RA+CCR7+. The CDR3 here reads CASSPGSSEQYF. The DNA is TGTGCCAGCAGCCCAGGGTCGAGCGAGCAGTACTTC.